This T cell receptor beta chain originates from a study of CD8 T cells in ankylosing spondylitis. Notes on the study in general: Before this, some motif variants had been reported in reactive arthritis synovial fluid and blood. A TCR beta motif of several highly homologous variants appeared characteristic of ankylosing spondylitis blood. Significantly higher representation of disease-linked clones was reported for matched ankylosing spondylitis synovial fluid.

This CDR3 has 17 residues. CDR1 and CDR2 from the germline V gene are MNHEY and SVGEGT. The junction had 10 bases not matched to a gene; V was cut back by 0 bases and J by 2 bases. Notes on this clonotype: The target antigen is unknown.

Using quantitative 5'-RACE with molecular barcodes, the authors made TCR beta libraries. From the 5' RACE reads, TCRdb called clonotypes with MiXCR, one entry per CDR3 protein. In the table there are roughly 700,000 distinct CDR3 sequences, around 20% of which are singletons. The sequenced sample consisted of blood, either unsorted or a sorted T cell fraction (not recorded which). The receptor was derived from a male donor with ankylosing spondylitis. The V gene is TRBV6-2 or TRBV6-3, the J gene TRBJ2-7; TRBD2 matches at 7 bases. CDR3 in amino acids: CASSYSPLIAGTYEQYF. Here the CDR3 DNA reads TGTGCCAGCAGTTACTCCCCATTGATAGCGGGCACCTACGAGCAGTACTTC.